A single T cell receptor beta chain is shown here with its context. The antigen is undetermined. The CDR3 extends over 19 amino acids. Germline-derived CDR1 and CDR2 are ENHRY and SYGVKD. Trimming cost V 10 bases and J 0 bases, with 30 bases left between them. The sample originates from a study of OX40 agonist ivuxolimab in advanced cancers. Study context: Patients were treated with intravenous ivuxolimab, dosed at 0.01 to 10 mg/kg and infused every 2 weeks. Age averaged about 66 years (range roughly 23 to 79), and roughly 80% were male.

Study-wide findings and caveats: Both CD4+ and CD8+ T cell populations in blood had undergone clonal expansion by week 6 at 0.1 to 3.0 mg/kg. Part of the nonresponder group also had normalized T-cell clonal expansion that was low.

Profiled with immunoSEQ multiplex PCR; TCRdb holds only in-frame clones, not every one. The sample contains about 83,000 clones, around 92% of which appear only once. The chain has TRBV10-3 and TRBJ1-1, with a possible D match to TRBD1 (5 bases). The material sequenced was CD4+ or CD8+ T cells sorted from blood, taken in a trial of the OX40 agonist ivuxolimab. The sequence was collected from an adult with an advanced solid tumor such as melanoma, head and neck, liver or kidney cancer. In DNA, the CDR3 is TGTGCCACCAGCGGACCCTTGGGCCAGGGCCCTAACATGAACACTGAAGCTTTCTTT. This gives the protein CATSGPLGQGPNMNTEAFF.